Shown below are 3 T cell receptor beta chains from a single sample sequenced in a study of vaccination and CD4 T cells after COVID-19. These receptors have no identified antigens. As to treatment: approximately 10-day PBMC culture with coronavirus spike peptide pools or control peptides (ViraFEST assay). Oncomine TCR Beta short-read sequencing was applied to DNA from cultured CD4+ T cells. TCRdb itself ran the PCR reads through MiXCR, one entry per CDR3 protein. The sample lists 9,900 or so distinct CDR3 sequences, over 30% occurring once. The specimen was CD4+ T cells from blood, cultured in vitro, collected after SARS-CoV-2 vaccination. These TCRs come from a human donor who had recovered from COVID-19.

The table lists this clonotype with a few counts. The rearrangement joins TRBV6-2 or TRBV6-3 to TRBJ2-3; 8 positions match TRBD1. This CDR3 is built from 15 residues. V lost 4 bases and J lost 2; bases outside the gene matches: 5. Germline V gene lookup returns CDR1 MNHEY and CDR2 SVGEGT. CDR3 DNA: TGTGCCAGCAGTTCCCGGACAGGGCCCACAGATACGCAGTATTTT. Amino acid sequence: CASSSRTGPTDTQYF.

This clonotype was observed a few times. The rearrangement joins TRBV20-1 to TRBJ2-7; tentative D call: TRBD2 (5 bases). V lost 6 bases, J lost 0 bases, and 15 bases lay in between. The CDR3 is 14 residues long. Germline CDR1 DFQATT, CDR2 SNEGSKA (reference sequence). CDR3 nucleotides: TGCAGTGCCCCAGCGGCGGCAAGCTCCTACGAGCAGTACTTC. It specifies CSAPAAASSYEQYF.

Remarks on this clonotype: A much larger clone sits a single nucleotide away, making a read error possible. The chain recombines TRBV27 with TRBJ2-5, with 7 bases matching TRBD1. The CDR3 covers 19 residues. With 6 bases clipped from V and 9 bases from J, the junction kept 28 bases outside the gene matches. Germline loops: CDR1 MNHEY, CDR2 SMNVEV (reference sequence). The CDR3 region has the DNA TGTGCCAGCAGACCCACACCTTTCCTACCGGGACAGCCAATGGAGGCCCAGTACTTC. It specifies CASRPTPFLPGQPMEAQYF.